This T cell receptor beta chain was recovered during a study of Ad26.COV2.S vaccination and SARS-CoV-2 variants. Broader study findings: Vaccine recipients and placebo recipients showed similar non-spike TCR breadth. TCR breadth and depth estimates may have understated total T cell responses. Marked by substantial breadth, spike-specific CD8+ and CD4+ T cell responses were reportedly seen after vaccination.

V shed 5 bases and J 7 bases; nucleotides not matched to a gene: 11. CDR3 length: 15 amino acids. Germline V gene sequence: CDR1 SGHRS, CDR2 YFSETQ. This table comes from immunoSEQ multiplex PCR, and its TCRdb copy is limited to in-frame clones, with some not included. Here the sample spans 440,000 or so clones, around 92% being singletons. Specified treatment: roughly 20 received Ad26.COV2.S at low or high dose, single or two shots; about 5 received placebo; per-sample allocation not given. After the first vaccine or placebo injection, samples were drawn on day 63. The donor's status was that of an adult aged 18-55 years in Boston. As concerns this clone: Its antigen remains unidentified.

The clonotype was recovered from a person between 18 and 60 years old who received the Ad26.COV2.S COVID-19 vaccine or a placebo. This rearrangement joins TRBV5-1 to TRBJ2-7; 11 nucleotides match TRBD1. This specimen consisted of peripheral blood, obtained in a trial of Ad26.COV2.S vaccine versus placebo. CDR3 sequence (DNA): TGCGCCAGCAGTCCCCGGGACAGGGGGGTAGGGGAGCAGTACTTC. Protein: CASSPRDRGVGEQYF.